This is a list of T cell receptor beta chains from one sample in a study of cytomegalovirus exposure and HLA in healthy donors. Libraries were prepared by immunoSEQ multiplex PCR; TCRdb keeps only in-frame clonotypes and omits some of them. Altogether fewer than 120,000 clones are present, 70% to 85% being singletons, with the ten largest covering 5% to 7.5%. What was sequenced was PBMCs. These receptors originate from a man aged 30 to 39 in good health and CMV-seropositive. Both conserved end residues are part of each CDR3. The D gene is left open where the match is weak.

d_call: NA; v_call: TRBV7-6; j_call: TRBJ2-2; cdr3_length: 19; cdr3_aa: CASSLQPKRQEMSAGELFF; cdr3_nt: TGTGCCAGCAGCCTGCAGCCGAAACGACAGGAGATGAGTGCCGGGGAGCTGTTTTTT
d_call: NA; v_call: TRBV10-2; j_call: TRBJ1-2; cdr3_length: 14; cdr3_aa: CASSEFLSGYGYTF; cdr3_nt: TGCGCCAGCAGTGAGTTCCTTTCGGGCTATGGCTACACCTTC
d_call: TRBD2; v_call: TRBV11-3; j_call: TRBJ2-3; cdr3_length: 16; cdr3_aa: CASSLGLAGGTDTQYF; cdr3_nt: TGTGCCAGCAGCTTGGGACTAGCGGGGGGAACAGATACGCAGTATTTT
d_call: NA; v_call: TRBV5-1; j_call: TRBJ2-7; cdr3_length: 16; cdr3_aa: CASSGESGNRDHEQYF; cdr3_nt: TGCGCCAGCAGCGGCGAATCCGGGAACAGGGACCACGAGCAGTACTTC
d_call: NA; v_call: TRBV18; j_call: TRBJ1-1; cdr3_length: 16; cdr3_aa: CASSTGTKEMNTEAFF; cdr3_nt: TGTGCCAGCTCGACCGGGACAAAAGAAATGAACACTGAAGCTTTCTTT
d_call: TRBD2; v_call: TRBV5-1; j_call: TRBJ2-7; cdr3_length: 14; cdr3_aa: CASSLVGGAYEQYF; cdr3_nt: TGCGCCAGCAGCTTGGTGGGGGGGGCCTACGAGCAGTACTTC
d_call: NA; v_call: TRBV4-2; j_call: TRBJ1-4; cdr3_length: 15; cdr3_aa: CATGDRGGGNEKLFF; cdr3_nt: TGTGCCACCGGAGACCGGGGGGGTGGGAATGAAAAACTGTTTTTT
d_call: TRBD1; v_call: TRBV5-6; j_call: TRBJ2-7; cdr3_length: 14; cdr3_aa: CASSLGQGAYEQYF; cdr3_nt: TGTGCCAGCAGCTTGGGGCAGGGGGCCTACGAGCAGTACTTC
d_call: TRBD2; v_call: TRBV5-1; j_call: TRBJ2-3; cdr3_length: 16; cdr3_aa: CASSSEGGIFTDTQYF; cdr3_nt: TGCGCCAGCAGCTCGGAGGGAGGGATATTCACAGATACGCAGTATTTT
d_call: NA; v_call: TRBV21-1; j_call: TRBJ1-2; cdr3_length: 18; cdr3_aa: CASSTIGGTGPHRGGYTF; cdr3_nt: TGTGCCAGCAGCACCATTGGCGGGACAGGACCTCATAGGGGGGGCTACACCTTC
d_call: NA; v_call: TRBV5-1; j_call: TRBJ1-5; cdr3_length: 15; cdr3_aa: CASSEQGIVNQPQHF; cdr3_nt: TGCGCCAGCAGCGAGCAGGGGATAGTCAATCAGCCCCAGCATTTT
d_call: NA; v_call: TRBV4-2; j_call: TRBJ1-6; cdr3_length: 16; cdr3_aa: CASSQPGDRYNSPLHF; cdr3_nt: TGTGCCAGCAGCCAACCGGGAGATCGGTATAATTCACCCCTCCACTTT